A single T cell receptor beta chain is shown here with its context. The antigen it binds to is not known. The record has no base qualities; no much larger clone is one base away. This specimen comes from a study of cytomegalovirus exposure and HLA in healthy donors (dated by TCRdb to the late 2010s). In terms of the full investigation: In an earlier analysis of roughly 500 of the donors, about 270 Gb of sequence data and 90 million to 120 million unique TCR beta sequences from approximately 180 million T cells were reported. To decide whether each TCR beta V gene segment behaved as functional or pseudogenic, an earlier analysis of 587 of the donors relied on high-throughput TCR beta sequencing. The study profiled the T cell repertoires of approximately 700 subjects by immunosequencing and related them to cytomegalovirus serostatus. On average, roughly 240,000 unique TCR beta nucleotide sequences were sequenced per donor among roughly 430 genotyped donors of the cohort, with 15% to 20% of those sequences being non-productive. The genetic ancestry cluster associated with self-reported Caucasian donors included 81% of the roughly 400 genotyped donors. The study combined high-throughput TCR immunosequencing, statistical association of individual TCRs with disease status, and machine learning to predict cytomegalovirus infection status. Every discovery cohort repertoire had been produced on one sequencing platform. In addition to the first cohort of several hundred subjects, a separate validation cohort of about 120 different subjects was used. In a later genetic analysis, genome-wide SNP genotypes for about 55% of the roughly 700 donors were used, and that subset was treated as a discovery cohort. Several DR-DQ haplotypes were treated as single units for association and clustering because of strong linkage in the cohort. The number of typed donors differed by locus: 629-630 for A, B, C, DRB1 and DQB1; 522 for DQA1; 600 to 610 for DPA1; and around 470 for DPB1. Both class I and class II loci were covered by HLA typing, at four-digit resolution. The study aimed to test whether cataloging public T cell receptors could reveal signatures of past pathogen exposure. Roughly 300 gigabases of sequencing data and around 85 million unique TCR sequences made up an early release that covered 500 to 700 HLA-typed donors. A later analysis re-examined previously published TCR beta repertoires from about 700 donors and added high-resolution HLA genotyping to investigate patterns of TCR occurrence. Donor age, sex, ethnicity and CMV serostatus were compiled together with the repertoire data. The later analysis used no new phenotypic data to find candidate immune exposures, relying instead on TCR beta sequences and their occurrence across donors.

The library was prepared using the immunoSEQ multiplex PCR assay. For the multiplex PCR, a mixture combining 60 forward primers for TCR Vbeta segments and 13 reverse primers for TCR Jbeta segments was used. Amplification of the CDR3 region of rearranged TCR beta genes was performed with a multiplex PCR assay on genomic DNA. The amplified TCR beta libraries were sequenced on the Illumina HiSeq System as 87-base-pair reads. The authors' pipeline ran thus. A later analysis counted some 74 million unique TCR beta chains across the 700 or so repertoires, and roughly 10 million of these chains were shared by at least two donors. To remove PCR and sequencing errors, raw reads were error-corrected and collapsed into unique sequences using a nearest-neighbor algorithm that merged closely related sequences. To assign V, D and J gene segments, CDR3 sequences were aligned to IMGT reference sequences. For a sequence to be retained, a match of at least six nucleotides to both a V gene segment and a J gene segment was required. Rearrangements were classified as productive when the CDR3 lacked stop codons and remained in frame with V and J, and all other rearrangements were classified as non-productive. CDR3 was defined according to IMGT convention as the region running from the second conserved V-encoded cysteine to the conserved J-encoded phenylalanine. The earlier analysis of about 570 of the donors excluded any sequence lacking an unambiguous match to a single V gene segment. An earlier analysis of around 600 of the donors classified V segments as functional when productive rearrangements were above 56.7% and as segregating when the standard deviation between donors was above 5%. A statistical classification framework was built for diagnosing cytomegalovirus status from the catalog of TCR beta chain sequences. V and J gene assignment, in a later analysis, came from comparing TCR nucleotide sequences with IMGT/GENE-DB human TR gene sequences. Using the TCRdist pipeline, a later analysis assigned CDR3 sequences along with most-parsimonious VDJ recombination scenarios. In a later analysis, every TCR beta chain was defined by the combination of its CDR3 amino acid sequence and its V-gene family, and reads without a unique V-gene family were dropped. To address suspected cross-contamination and a sequencing artifact, a later analysis removed roughly 640 highly shared, low-generation-probability nucleotide sequences. In a later analysis, a clonal expansion index was calculated for each public chain from normalized within-repertoire ranks of inferred template counts. Generation probabilities in a later analysis came from a VDJ recombination model fitted to out-of-frame rearrangements, and those results were checked against IGoR. A later analysis scored TCR-TCR, TCR-HLA and TCR-CMV co-occurrence with hypergeometric tests, applying a repertoire-size bias correction to TCR pairs. False discovery rates were estimated in a later analysis by permuting HLA or CMV assignments 20 times. In a later analysis, co-occurring TCRs were grouped using DBSCAN, with TCRdist sequence similarity added in when clustering inside HLA-allele-positive subsets. Co-occurrence clustering excluded repertoires with fewer than 30,000 or more than 120,000 public chains, plus five with anomalous nucleotide sharing. The source is immuneACCESS, and TCRdb retained only in-frame sequences with V and J called. Part of the clones is not carried over; for the studies checked, unresolved V genes explain less than half of this, and the remainder is unexplained. That table furnishes V, J and clone size, whereas the DNA furnished D and trimming. This sample is represented by 150,000 to 200,000 clones; 65% to 80% of them were singletons. The ten largest clones capture 2% to 3% of the sample.

In total, roughly 670 healthy bone marrow donors made up the cohort. At the time of sampling, every cohort member was nominally healthy, though immune exposures that went unrecorded were likely present. The donor tested CMV seropositive, placing the donor among the roughly 300 seropositive members of the cohort. A peripheral blood sample was provided by each donor, and peripheral blood mononuclear cells were used for TCR beta sequencing. The Qiagen DNeasy Blood Extraction Kit was used to extract genomic DNA from the blood cell samples. The CDR3 runs 17 residues from the cysteine to the phenylalanine. Only the CDR3 DNA stays, 51 bases, in frame from base 1. The germline V gene provides CDR1 LGHNA and CDR2 YSLEER. At the junction V is shortened by 1 base and J by 2 bases; bases outside the gene matches: 10. What the research found in general, with its limitations: A later genetic analysis reported fewer N-insertions in productive TCRs among donors in an Asian-associated ancestry cluster than the roughly 670-donor mean. The only immune exposure information available for the cohort was CMV serostatus. The study listed approximately 160 TCR beta chains as associated with cytomegalovirus. A few of the identified cytomegalovirus-associated TCR beta chains were confirmed in vitro to be specific for cytomegalovirus antigens. Some IMGT-functional V segments, including TRBV6-2 and TRBV6-3, could not be told apart with the 87-base-pair reads, so those segments were excluded. Roughly uniform sequencing depth across donors was assumed in presence/absence analyses, although this assumption may not hold. A cluster of highly shared sequence variants was judged likely to be a technical artifact of the sequencing pipeline. In a later analysis, most CMV-associated TCR beta chains were found to appear HLA-restricted, with HLA associations seemingly driven largely by CMV exposure. Strong co-occurrence of HLA alleles, especially DR and DQ, made assigning TCR associations to individual alleles difficult. Linkage disequilibrium might explain the correlated functional status among segregating V segments, but an unknown experimental factor could not be ruled out. In a later analysis, TCR association rates were found to vary across HLA loci, with the most associated TCRs seen for DRB1 alleles and the fewest for HLA-C alleles. In this cohort, only TCR beta chains were sequenced, and detectable features were limited by the absence of alpha or paired-chain data. In both the original and validation cohorts, the classifier was reported to diagnose cytomegalovirus status with high specificity and sensitivity. While some public TCRs were present in many individuals, most TCR sequences turned up only very rarely across donors. A later analysis associated 17,000 or so TCR beta sequences with specific HLA alleles at a false discovery rate of 0.05. A further reported finding was that TCR beta sequences accurately predicted the HLA-A and HLA-B alleles for most subjects in the first cohort. Because some donors lacked HLA typing at each locus, the association tests relied only on the typed subset. It was suggested by the authors that the approach could potentially be generalized to other disease states and immunological phenotypes. An earlier analysis of 587 of the donors showed that most TCR beta V segments appeared in productive rearrangements either about 87% or about 30% of the time, which broadly matched IMGT annotations. Compared with equally common non-associated chains, HLA-associated TCR beta chains in a later analysis were more clonally expanded and had lower generation probabilities. An association between a missense DCLRE1C variant and V-gene and J-gene trimming of TCR beta chains was found in a later genetic analysis and replicated in an independent cohort. The earlier analysis of fewer than 750 of the donors excluded fewer than 20 rarely observed V segments, including chromosome 9 orphons, because counts were too low. According to a later analysis, parvovirus B19, influenza, CMV and Epstein-Barr virus appeared linked to several top co-occurrence clusters.

This clonotype was obtained from a woman aged 30 to 39 in good health and CMV-seropositive. The chain couples TRBV4-3 to TRBJ1-2; 7 middle bases align to TRBD1. The sample consisted of PBMCs. This receptor carries the CDR3 CASSQGVQTGRNYGYTF. Read as DNA, the sequence is TGCGCCAGCAGCCAAGGGGTCCAGACAGGGCGAAACTATGGCTACACCTTC.